The next 14 T cell receptor beta chains were all read from a single sample in a study of graft-versus-host responses after intestinal transplantation. Some clones are missing from TCRdb's copy, which holds only in-frame ones; the method was immunoSEQ multiplex PCR. The sample holds 45,000 to 50,000 clones, around 90% seen once. These receptors' targets are unknown. The sequencing used unstimulated CD4+ T cells sorted from spleen or lymph node cells, collected before transplant. The receptors derive from a human donor who was the organ donor for an intestinal transplant.

J is TRBJ2-7 and V is TRBV5-1; D possibly corresponds to TRBD1 (7 bases). Between the trimmed V and J ends, which lost 2 bases and 3 bases, there was a span of 18 bases. In germline, CDR1 is SGHRS, CDR2 YFSETQ. This CDR3 region has 16 residues. The CDR3 DNA reads as TGCGCCAGCAGCTTACGGAGACAGGGAGGTCACTACGAGCAGTACTTC. Translated: CASSLRRQGGHYEQYF.

This clone was observed a single time. The chain recombines TRBV9 with TRBJ2-7; TRBD1 matches at 9 bases. The J segment lost 6 bases and the V segment lost 0 bases, leaving 1 base of the junction unmatched. The CDR3 totals 13 residues. Germline V gene lookup returns CDR1 SGDLS and CDR2 YYNGEE. The CDR3 DNA reads as TGTGCCAGCAGCGTAGGGGACAGGGCCGAGCAGTACTTC. Protein sequence: CASSVGDRAEQYF.

V and J are TRBV29-1 and TRBJ2-1, with D perhaps TRBD2 (7 bases). Germline values: CDR1 SQVTM, CDR2 ANQGSEA. V was cut by 4 bases and J by 1 base, with 23 bases left in between. The CDR3 covers 18 residues. This CDR3 is CSVVRHRALAESYNEQFF. The CDR3 DNA follows: TGCAGCGTTGTACGGCACAGGGCTCTAGCGGAATCCTACAATGAGCAGTTCTTC.

J is TRBJ2-2 and V is TRBV7-9, with D possibly being TRBD1 (6 bases). CDR1 is SEHNR, CDR2 FQNEAQ, per germline (reference sequence). The CDR3 spans 16 residues. V was trimmed by 4 bases and J by 5 bases, leaving 17 bases between them. CDR3 in amino acids: CASSSPEGVLTGELFF. The CDR3 coding sequence is TGTGCCAGCAGCTCCCCTGAGGGGGTTCTGACCGGGGAGCTGTTTTTT.

V gene TRBV30 combines with J gene TRBJ2-1; tentative D call: TRBD2 (5 bases). V was pared by 2 bases and J by 7 bases, with 12 bases between. This CDR3 spans 13 amino acids. Per germline, CDR1 GTSNPN and CDR2 SVGIG (reference sequence). CDR3 DNA sequence: TGTGCCTGGAGTACCCTACTAGAAAATGAGCAGTTCTTC. Amino acids: CAWSTLLENEQFF.

The rearrangement joins TRBV18 to TRBJ1-5, with TRBD1 identical over 8 bases. The CDR3 runs 14 residues. Trimming removed 2 bases from V and 4 bases from J; junction bases left unmatched: 1. Germline assignment: CDR1 KGHSH and CDR2 LQKENI. The CDR3 spells CASSPRTGNQPQHF. For the CDR3, the DNA is TGTGCCAGCTCACCAAGGACAGGGAATCAGCCCCAGCATTTT.

This chain connects TRBV4-1 to TRBJ1-5; D gene uncertain. Trimming cost V 2 bases and J 0 bases, with 11 bases left between them. This CDR3 is built from 16 residues. CDR1 and CDR2 (germline): MGHRA, YSYEKL. In nucleotides, the CDR3 is TGCGCCAGCAGCCAACTAGGATACACTAGCAATCAGCCCCAGCATTTT. Protein product: CASSQLGYTSNQPQHF.

This chain uses TRBV30 with TRBJ2-7; D might be TRBD1 (6 bases). The V end lost 2 bases, the J end lost 2 bases, and 7 bases lay between the germline ends. Germline lookup yields CDR1 GTSNPN and CDR2 SVGIG (reference sequence). There are 12 residues in the CDR3. DNA of the CDR3: TGTGCCTGGAGTTACAGGGCCTACGAGCAGTACTTC. Residues: CAWSYRAYEQYF.

This clone appeared a single time. The gene calls are TRBV6-5 and TRBJ1-2; maybe TRBD1 (5 bases). The V end lost 5 bases, the J end lost 4 bases, and 11 bases lay between the germline ends. Germline V gene sequence: CDR1 MNHEY, CDR2 SVGAGI. This CDR3 is 13 amino acids long. In nucleotides, the CDR3 is TGTGCCAGCAGTCGGGGCAGCGCCTATGGCTACACCTTC. It codes for CASSRGSAYGYTF.

V and J are TRBV6-5 and TRBJ2-7; 7 nucleotides match TRBD1. Germline CDR1 is MNHEY and CDR2 is SVGAGI. This CDR3 is 14 amino acids long. V dropped 5 bases and J dropped 6; count of bases not matched to a gene: 10. This CDR3 is CASSPGQYLIEQYF. CDR3 in DNA: TGTGCCAGCAGTCCGGGACAGTACCTGATCGAGCAGTACTTC.

CDR3 sequence: CASSAPRDRVNQPQHF. CDR3 nucleotides: TGCGCCAGCAGCGCACCCCGGGACAGAGTCAATCAGCCCCAGCATTTT. This chain joins TRBV10-2 and TRBJ1-5, with 7 bases fitting TRBD1. V lost 6 bases, J lost 3 bases, and 11 bases stayed unmatched. Germline CDR1 reads WSHSY; CDR2 reads SAAADI. This CDR3 region has 16 residues.

The V call is TRBV30, the J call TRBJ2-7; D might be TRBD2 (6 bases). The CDR3 is 15 amino acids. The V and J ends lost 0 bases and 0 bases respectively, with 12 bases between them. Germline V gives CDR1 GTSNPN, CDR2 SVGIG (reference sequence). CDR3 in amino acids: CAWSVTGTFSYEQYF. For the CDR3, the DNA is TGTGCCTGGAGTGTAACCGGGACTTTCTCCTACGAGCAGTACTTC.

This clone was recorded a few times. The rearrangement joins TRBV11-3 to TRBJ2-1; tentative D call: TRBD1 (5 bases). Between the trimmed V and J ends, which lost 8 bases and 5 bases, there was a span of 10 bases. This CDR3 has 12 amino acids. From germline, CDR1 is SGHNT and CDR2 YENEEA. CDR3 sequence (DNA): TGTGCCAGCGGGGCTCTCGACAATGAGCAGTTCTTC. Translated: CASGALDNEQFF.

The sample holds one count of this clone. This CDR3 reads CASSYGGQAYEQYF. The DNA of the CDR3 is TGTGCCAGCAGTTACGGGGGACAGGCCTACGAGCAGTACTTC. V usage is TRBV6-6 and J usage is TRBJ2-7, with 8 bases fitting TRBD1. Trimming removed 2 bases from V and 2 bases from J; junction bases left unmatched: 2. The V gene's germline CDR1 is MNHNY and CDR2 SVGAGI (reference sequence). This CDR3 has 14 amino acids.